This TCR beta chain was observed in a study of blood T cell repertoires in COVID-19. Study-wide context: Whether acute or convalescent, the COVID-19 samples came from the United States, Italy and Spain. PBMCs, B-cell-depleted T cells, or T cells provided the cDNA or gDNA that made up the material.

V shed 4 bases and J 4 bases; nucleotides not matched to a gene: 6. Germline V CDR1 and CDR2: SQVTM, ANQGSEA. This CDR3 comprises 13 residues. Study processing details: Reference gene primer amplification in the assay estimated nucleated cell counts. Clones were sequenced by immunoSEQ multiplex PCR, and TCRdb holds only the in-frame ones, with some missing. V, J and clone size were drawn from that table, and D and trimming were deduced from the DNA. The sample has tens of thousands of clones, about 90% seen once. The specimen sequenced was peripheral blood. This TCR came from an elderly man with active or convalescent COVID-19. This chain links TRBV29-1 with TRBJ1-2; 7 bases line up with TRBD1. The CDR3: CSVVPQGGYGYTF. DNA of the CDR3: TGCAGCGTTGTACCTCAGGGGGGCTATGGCTACACCTTC.